Listed here are 25 T cell receptor beta chains from one sample, sequenced in a study of T cells in Graves' hyperthyroidism and ophthalmopathy. Amplified TCR beta CDR3 regions came from RNA transcripts. Carried out on the TCR CDR3, a first-round RT-PCR used the HTBI primer set. TCRdb itself ran the multiplex PCR reads through MiXCR, one entry per CDR3 protein. The sample holds 640,000 or so distinct CDR3 sequences, 13% to 15% seen once. The source material was blood. The receptors come from a woman younger than 35 with Graves' ophthalmopathy.

This clonotype was found many times. The rearrangement uses TRBV7-8 and TRBJ2-1; TRBD2 agrees at 8 bases. CDR3 length equals 16 residues. V lost 1 base and J lost 4; bases outside the gene matches: 6. Germline V gives CDR1 SGHVS, CDR2 FQNEAQ. CDR3 bases: TGTGCCAGCAGCTTAGGAGGGACTAGGGTTTACAATGAGCAGTTCTTC. Protein sequence: CASSLGGTRVYNEQFF.

Note on this clonotype: This may arise from a read error, as a much more abundant clone is one base away. The J gene is TRBJ1-1, the V gene TRBV2; D ambiguous. This CDR3 has 15 residues. The germline gives CDR1 SNHLY, CDR2 FYNNEI. Trimming removed 5 bases at V and 0 bases at J, with 13 bases between. This CDR3 is CASSNRATMNTEAFF. CDR3 DNA: TGTGCCAGCAGTAACCGGGCCACTATGAACACTGAAGCTTTCTTT.

This clonotype was seen at least ten times. The V call is TRBV6-1, the J call TRBJ2-5, with D perhaps being TRBD1 or TRBD2 (5 bases each). Germline CDR1 reads MNHNS; CDR2 reads SASEGT. Trimming shortened V by 6 bases and J by 2 bases, and 16 bases separated the two germline ends. The CDR3 loop spans 15 amino acids. The CDR3 reads CASSDSFGGQETQYF. The CDR3, as DNA: TGTGCCAGCAGCGACAGTTTCGGCGGGCAAGAGACCCAGTACTTC.

Many counts were recorded for this clonotype. V gene TRBV12-3 or TRBV12-4 combines with J gene TRBJ2-2; TRBD2 might be the D (5 bases). V shed 5 bases and J shed 7 bases, with 8 bases lying between them. This CDR3 comprises 12 residues. The CDR3 sequence is CASSKTIGELFF. Written as DNA, the CDR3 is TGTGCCAGCAGTAAGACTATCGGGGAGCTGTTTTTT.

This clonotype has a count of ten or more. The gene calls are TRBV20-1 and TRBJ1-3; D unresolved. The V and J ends lost 6 bases and 0 bases respectively, with 9 bases between them. CDR1 DFQATT and CDR2 SNEGSKA come from the germline V gene (reference sequence). CDR3 length: 13 residues. CDR3 sequence reads: CSATSNSGNTIYF. In DNA, the CDR3 is TGCAGTGCCACATCTAACTCTGGAAACACCATATATTTT.

The DNA for the CDR3 is TGCGCCAGCAGTGCGCTAGCGGGATCTTCGAACACCGGGGAGCTGTTTTTT. Its translation is CASSALAGSSNTGELFF. V usage is TRBV10-2 and J usage is TRBJ2-2, with TRBD2 identical over 9 bases. Germline loops: CDR1 WSHSY, CDR2 SAAADI. Germline trimming cut 4 bases from V and 0 bases from J; bases unmatched to any gene: 6. There are 17 residues in the CDR3.

This chain joins TRBV19 and TRBJ1-5, with D perhaps matching TRBD1 (5 bases). This CDR3 has 16 residues. Trimming removed 4 bases from V and 0 bases from J, with 13 bases in between. Germline V gene lookup returns CDR1 LNHDA and CDR2 SQIVND (reference sequence). For the CDR3, the DNA is TGTGCCAGTAGTACCTCGGGGGGATATAGCAATCAGCCCCAGCATTTT. The encoded protein is CASSTSGGYSNQPQHF.

This clonotype was seen a handful of times. A much more abundant neighbour one base away suggests this may be a read error. J is TRBJ2-1 and V is TRBV7-2; tentative D call: TRBD1 (5 bases). The CDR3 is 14 amino acids. Germline CDR1 and CDR2: SGHTA and FQGNSA. The CDR3 nucleotides are TGTGTCAGCAGCTTAGTAGGGGTCCACAATGAGCAGTTCTTC. This gives the protein CVSSLVGVHNEQFF.

There are many counts of this clonotype. The genes are TRBV12-3 or TRBV12-4 and TRBJ2-7; no clear D. This CDR3 has 14 amino acids. Trimming cost V 3 bases and J 3 bases, with 12 bases left between them. The CDR3 reads CASSLVSSFYEQYF. CDR3 DNA: TGTGCCAGCAGTTTGGTTTCAAGCTTCTACGAGCAGTACTTC.

This clonotype was counted ten times or more. This sequence joins TRBV7-3 and TRBJ2-1; the match to TRBD2 covers 9 bases. V was pared by 5 bases and J by 7 bases, with 9 bases of the junction left unmatched. The CDR3 loop spans 15 amino acids. The V gene's germline CDR1 is SGHTA and CDR2 FQGTGA. The CDR3, as DNA: TGTGCCAGCAGCCAGCGGGGGGAGGGCCCAAATGAGCAGTTCTTC. This gives the protein CASSQRGEGPNEQFF. Supplemented by reference TRBV7-3 and TRBJ2-1, the full variable domain reads GAGVSQTPSNKVTEKGKYVELRCDPISGHTALYWYRQSLGQGPEFLIYFQGTGAADDSGLPNDRFFAVRPEGSVSTLKIQRTERGDSAVYLCASSQRGEGPNEQFFGPGTRLTVL.

This clonotype was detected many times. This chain links TRBV3-1 with TRBJ1-5, with D perhaps matching TRBD1 (6 bases). The CDR3 extends over 13 amino acids. From germline, CDR1 is LGHDT and CDR2 YNNKEL (reference sequence). Deletions cut 5 bases from V and 2 bases from J, with 7 bases between. DNA of the CDR3: TGTGCCAGCAGCTCAGGGGGCAATCAGCCCCAGCATTTT. This sequence encodes CASSSGGNQPQHF.

The sample holds a few counts of this clonotype. V usage is TRBV6-2 or TRBV6-3 and J usage is TRBJ2-2, with 9 bases matching TRBD2. The germline CDR1 and CDR2 sequences are MNHEY and SVGEGT. V lost 3 bases, J lost 5 bases, and 19 bases stayed unmatched. The CDR3 has 20 residues. The CDR3 here is CASSYPGTSSYTRRTGELFF. The CDR3 nucleotides read TGTGCCAGCAGTTATCCAGGGACTAGCTCCTATACTCGTAGGACCGGGGAGCTGTTTTTT.

This clonotype has more than one count but fewer than ten. This chain links TRBV27 with TRBJ1-1; D is uncertain. There are 13 residues in the CDR3. V lost 8 bases to trimming and J lost 1 base, with 11 bases between them. Per the germline V gene, CDR1 is MNHEY and CDR2 is SMNVEV (reference sequence). The CDR3 sequence: CASQKVWNTEAFF. The CDR3 DNA follows: TGTGCCAGCCAAAAGGTCTGGAACACTGAAGCTTTCTTT.

The V gene is TRBV4-1, the J gene TRBJ1-5; possible D gene TRBD1, 5 bases. The CDR3 has 16 residues. The germline gives CDR1 MGHRA, CDR2 YSYEKL. Trimming pared 2 bases from V and 8 bases from J, leaving 19 bases between. The CDR3 sequence is CASSQSSGQSLKPQHF. The CDR3 DNA follows: TGCGCCAGCAGCCAATCTTCAGGGCAGAGCTTGAAGCCCCAGCATTTT.

This clonotype was detected ten times or more. The J gene is TRBJ2-5, the V gene TRBV27; 8 nucleotides line up with TRBD2. The CDR3 sequence is 15 residues long. Germline lookup yields CDR1 MNHEY and CDR2 SMNVEV (reference sequence). V trimming: 5 bases; J trimming: 6 bases; junction bases outside the gene matches: 11. CDR3 in amino acids: CASSPQAGVVKTQYF. In DNA, the CDR3 is TGTGCCAGCAGTCCTCAAGCGGGAGTGGTGAAGACCCAGTACTTC.

This clonotype was picked up many times. The chain recombines TRBV29-1 with TRBJ1-1; D gene unclear. Trimming pared 4 bases from V and 5 bases from J, leaving 14 bases between. The germline CDR1 and CDR2 sequences are SQVTM and ANQGSEA. The length of the CDR3 is 13 residues. The CDR3 region is CSVGQLIQTEAFF. CDR3 sequence (DNA): TGCAGCGTTGGGCAGTTGATCCAGACTGAAGCTTTCTTT.

This clonotype was counted ten times or more. The chain joins TRBV29-1 to TRBJ2-7; D may be TRBD1 or TRBD2 (5 bases each). Germline V gene data show CDR1 as SQVTM and CDR2 as ANQGSEA. V was cut by 6 bases and J by 2 bases, with 17 bases left in between. This CDR3 has 14 amino acids. The CDR3, as DNA: TGCAGCGTGGAAAGAGGGGACCCACCCTACGAGCAGTACTTC. Encoded protein: CSVERGDPPYEQYF.

This clonotype was counted many times. This chain joins TRBV5-1 and TRBJ2-5; unclear D gene. Looked up from germline, CDR1 is SGHRS and CDR2 is YFSETQ. The length of the CDR3 is 15 residues. Trimming stripped 4 bases from V and 5 bases from J, with 18 bases between. Here the CDR3 DNA reads TGCGCCAGCAGCGCAAGCCCCGCGATCGATGAGACCCAGTACTTC. It is translated as CASSASPAIDETQYF.

The sample holds many counts of this clonotype. This chain joins TRBV20-1 and TRBJ2-7, with 7 bases identical to TRBD1. The length of the CDR3 is 15 residues. The V gene's germline CDR1 is DFQATT and CDR2 SNEGSKA (reference sequence). With 5 bases clipped from V and 1 base from J, the junction kept 11 bases outside the gene matches. The chain's CDR3 is CSAPTGQELSYEQYF. The CDR3 nucleotides are TGCAGTGCTCCAACAGGACAGGAATTATCCTACGAGCAGTACTTC.

A word on this clonotype: This may be a read error, as it is one base from a much larger clone. The gene calls are TRBV6-2 or TRBV6-3 and TRBJ2-1; the match to TRBD2 covers 10 bases. The V segment lost 2 bases and the J segment 5 bases; nucleotides outside the gene matches: 12. Germline loops: CDR1 MNHEY, CDR2 SVGEGT. The CDR3 is 18 amino acids. The DNA for the CDR3 is TGTGCCAGCAGTTACCGGCTAGCGGGAGTGGCGTCCCACAATGAGCAGTTCTTC. Protein sequence: CASSYRLAGVASHNEQFF.

The sample holds many counts of this clonotype. The rearrangement joins TRBV7-2 to TRBJ2-3; 7 nucleotides line up with TRBD2. The CDR3 contains 13 residues. J lost 8 bases, V lost 7 bases, and 9 bases had no gene match. CDR1 is SGHTA and CDR2 is FQGNSA in the germline V gene. DNA of the CDR3: TGTGCCAGCACCCCCGGGAGCGGGGTTACGCAGTATTTT. This translates into CASTPGSGVTQYF.

This clonotype was counted ten times or more. V usage is TRBV7-9 and J usage is TRBJ2-4; no definite D call. V lost 5 bases, J lost 7 bases, and 9 bases lay in between. Germline-derived CDR1 and CDR2 are SEHNR and FQNEAQ (reference sequence). This CDR3 comprises 12 residues. The CDR3 reads CASSREFNIQYF. CDR3 nucleotide sequence: TGTGCCAGCAGCAGAGAATTTAACATTCAGTACTTC.

This clonotype was recorded at least ten times. The rearrangement links TRBV6-2 or TRBV6-3 to TRBJ1-1; D not certain. Trimming removed 6 bases at V and 5 bases at J, with 16 bases between. Germline CDR1 is MNHEY and CDR2 is SVGEGT. This CDR3 contains 14 residues. The CDR3 DNA follows: TGTGCCAGCAGCCTCAGGTCAAGTGGGACTGAAGCTTTCTTT. This sequence encodes CASSLRSSGTEAFF.

This clonotype was detected ten times or more. The chain links TRBV7-2 to TRBJ2-3; D might be TRBD2 (5 bases). The CDR3 sequence is 14 residues long. Trimming removed 4 bases at V and 8 bases at J, with 16 bases between. Looked up from germline, CDR1 is SGHTA and CDR2 is FQGNSA. This chain's CDR3 is CASSSRPGEGTQYF. CDR3 bases: TGTGCCAGCAGCTCCCGGCCCGGGGAAGGTACGCAGTATTTT.

This clonotype has ten or more counts. The chain couples TRBV28 to TRBJ2-1; 16 bases agree with TRBD2. This CDR3 region has 16 residues. Per germline, CDR1 MDHEN and CDR2 SYDVKM. Trimming at V came to 4 bases and at J to 4 bases, leaving 1 base not matched to a gene. CDR3 nucleotides: TGTGCCAGCAGTTCGGGACTAGCGGGAGGGTACAATGAGCAGTTCTTC. Amino acids: CASSSGLAGGYNEQFF.